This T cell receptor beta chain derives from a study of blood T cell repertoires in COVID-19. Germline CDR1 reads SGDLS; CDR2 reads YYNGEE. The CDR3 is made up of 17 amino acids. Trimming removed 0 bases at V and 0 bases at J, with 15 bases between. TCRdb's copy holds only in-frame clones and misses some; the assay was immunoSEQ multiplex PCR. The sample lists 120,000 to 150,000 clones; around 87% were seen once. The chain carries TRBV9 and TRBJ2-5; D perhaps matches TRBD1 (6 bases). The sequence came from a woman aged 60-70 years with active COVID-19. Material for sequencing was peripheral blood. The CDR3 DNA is TGTGCCAGCAGCGTAGGGGGGCACAGTCCGTACCAAGAGACCCAGTACTTC. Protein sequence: CASSVGGHSPYQETQYF.